These T cell receptor beta chains were read from a single sample in a study of breast tumors, draining lymph nodes, adjacent tissues. MiXCR, applied by TCRdb to the multiplex PCR reads, yields one record per CDR3 protein. Of around 300,000 distinct CDR3 sequences in the sample, about 33% were seen once. The source material was axillary lymph node tissue. The receptors were gathered from a female donor with breast cancer. Some clones in this sample may be carry-over from other donors' samples. Both conserved end residues are part of each CDR3. Fields, in order: CDR3 length, clone size, D gene, J gene, V gene, CDR3 DNA, CDR3 protein. D genes are given only for firm matches. The size entry is marked missing in some rows and otherwise reads once, few, many or a size class.

len: 15
abundance: many
d_gene: -
j_gene: TRBJ2-1
v_gene: TRBV25-1
CDR3nt: TGTGCCAGCAGTGAAGCTGTGGCGCGGCCGAATGAGCAGTTCTTC
CDR3aa: CASSEAVARPNEQFF

len: 18
abundance: -
d_gene: -
j_gene: TRBJ1-4
v_gene: TRBV3-1
CDR3nt: TGTGCCAGCAGCCAAGGGATTGGCTTGGGGGGCGGAAGGGTCGGACTGTTTTTT
CDR3aa: CASSQGIGLGGGRVGLFF

len: 12
abundance: many
d_gene: -
j_gene: TRBJ2-7
v_gene: TRBV29-1
CDR3nt: TGCAGCGTTGTATTGGGGGTCTACGAGCAGTACTTC
CDR3aa: CSVVLGVYEQYF

len: 17
abundance: -
d_gene: TRBD2
j_gene: TRBJ2-1
v_gene: TRBV6-2/TRBV6-3
CDR3nt: TGTGCCAGCAGTTACCGGGGACTAGCGGGACACTACAATGAGCAGTTCTTC
CDR3aa: CASSYRGLAGHYNEQFF

len: 16
abundance: many
d_gene: -
j_gene: TRBJ1-5
v_gene: TRBV4-1
CDR3nt: TGCGCCAGCAGCCGGAACACAGGGACTTCCAATCAGCCCCAGCATTTT
CDR3aa: CASSRNTGTSNQPQHF

len: 15
abundance: many
d_gene: -
j_gene: TRBJ2-3
v_gene: TRBV5-1
CDR3nt: TGCGCCAGCAGCTCTGGCCTAACTAGCACAGATACGCAGTATTTT
CDR3aa: CASSSGLTSTDTQYF

len: 13
abundance: -
d_gene: -
j_gene: TRBJ2-3
v_gene: TRBV20-1
CDR3nt: TGCAGTGCTAGGGGCGGGATGGGCGATGAGCAGTATTTT
CDR3aa: CSARGGMGDEQYF

len: 13
abundance: few
d_gene: -
j_gene: TRBJ2-5
v_gene: TRBV20-1
CDR3nt: TGCAGTGCTAGGGGGGCAGGTCAAGAGACCCAGTACTTC
CDR3aa: CSARGAGQETQYF

len: 14
abundance: -
d_gene: -
j_gene: TRBJ1-1
v_gene: TRBV6-5
CDR3nt: TGTGCCAGCAGTTACGGGATCGAGAACACTGAAGCTTTCTTT
CDR3aa: CASSYGIENTEAFF

len: 14
abundance: -
d_gene: -
j_gene: TRBJ1-1
v_gene: TRBV12-3/TRBV12-4
CDR3nt: TGTGCCAGCAGTTTTGACAGCCTTAACACTGAAGCTTTCTTT
CDR3aa: CASSFDSLNTEAFF

len: 12
abundance: few
d_gene: -
j_gene: TRBJ2-2
v_gene: TRBV6-2/TRBV6-3
CDR3nt: TGTGCCAGCAGACAGGGTATCGGGGAGCTGTTTTTT
CDR3aa: CASRQGIGELFF

len: 16
abundance: -
d_gene: -
j_gene: TRBJ2-6
v_gene: TRBV11-2
CDR3nt: TGTGCCAGCAGCCAGCCAGGGCGCTCTGGGGCCAACGTCCCGACTTTC
CDR3aa: CASSQPGRSGANVPTF

len: 14
abundance: -
d_gene: -
j_gene: TRBJ1-6
v_gene: TRBV20-1
CDR3nt: TGCAGTGCTAGAGGTGGAATGGATCTCTCACCCCTCCATTTT
CDR3aa: CSARGGMDLSPLHF

len: 14
abundance: many
d_gene: -
j_gene: TRBJ2-1
v_gene: TRBV7-9
CDR3nt: TGTGCCAGCAGATCTGCGACAGAACGCAATGAGCAGTTCTTC
CDR3aa: CASRSATERNEQFF

len: 15
abundance: many
d_gene: -
j_gene: TRBJ2-7
v_gene: TRBV6-6
CDR3nt: TGTGCCAGCAGTTACATGACTTTTCCGAGGTACGAGCAGTACTTC
CDR3aa: CASSYMTFPRYEQYF

len: 12
abundance: many
d_gene: -
j_gene: TRBJ2-7
v_gene: TRBV20-1
CDR3nt: TGCAGTGCTAGCGGGGCCACCTACGAGCAGTACTTC
CDR3aa: CSASGATYEQYF

len: 16
abundance: few
d_gene: -
j_gene: TRBJ1-2
v_gene: TRBV12-3/TRBV12-4
CDR3nt: TGTGCCAGCAGTTTGACCGATTGGGGGGTGAACTATGGCTACACCTTC
CDR3aa: CASSLTDWGVNYGYTF

len: 16
abundance: many
d_gene: -
j_gene: TRBJ2-3
v_gene: TRBV9
CDR3nt: TGTGCCAGCAGCGTAGACCGACAGGGAGGGGCAGATACGCAGTATTTT
CDR3aa: CASSVDRQGGADTQYF

len: 16
abundance: -
d_gene: TRBD2
j_gene: TRBJ2-1
v_gene: TRBV6-2/TRBV6-3
CDR3nt: TGTGCCAGCAGACGCTCGACTAGCGGGGAGAACAATGAGCAGTTCTTC
CDR3aa: CASRRSTSGENNEQFF

len: 15
abundance: -
d_gene: -
j_gene: TRBJ1-1
v_gene: TRBV11-2
CDR3nt: TGTGCCAGCAGCTTACACGAACAGGGAAACACTGAAGCTTTCTTT
CDR3aa: CASSLHEQGNTEAFF

len: 17
abundance: many
d_gene: TRBD1
j_gene: TRBJ2-1
v_gene: TRBV24-1
CDR3nt: TGTGCCACCAGTGATCGCCGAGCAGGGGGCCCCTACAATGAGCAGTTCTTC
CDR3aa: CATSDRRAGGPYNEQFF

len: 17
abundance: -
d_gene: TRBD1
j_gene: TRBJ2-5
v_gene: TRBV24-1
CDR3nt: TGTGCCACCATGAGCGACAGGGGGCAGGGACGGGGAGAGACCCAGTACTTC
CDR3aa: CATMSDRGQGRGETQYF

len: 14
abundance: many
d_gene: -
j_gene: TRBJ2-5
v_gene: TRBV7-9
CDR3nt: TGTGCCAGCAGCTTACAGGGGTACCAAGAGACCCAGTACTTC
CDR3aa: CASSLQGYQETQYF

len: 13
abundance: many
d_gene: -
j_gene: TRBJ2-5
v_gene: TRBV7-3
CDR3nt: TGTGCCAGCAGCTTCTCGGCACAAGAGACCCAGTACTTC
CDR3aa: CASSFSAQETQYF

len: 16
abundance: many
d_gene: TRBD2
j_gene: TRBJ2-2
v_gene: TRBV5-6
CDR3nt: TGTGCCAGCAGCTTGGGTCTAGCGGGATTTGGCGGGGAGCTGTTTTTT
CDR3aa: CASSLGLAGFGGELFF

len: 17
abundance: many
d_gene: TRBD1
j_gene: TRBJ1-4
v_gene: TRBV5-1
CDR3nt: TGCGCCAGCAGAACTGGGACAGGGAAGGGAGGGAATGAAAAACTGTTTTTT
CDR3aa: CASRTGTGKGGNEKLFF

len: 15
abundance: many
d_gene: TRBD2
j_gene: TRBJ2-2
v_gene: TRBV7-3
CDR3nt: TGTGCCAGCAGCTTCGGCGGGAGGGCCACAGGGGAGCTGTTTTTT
CDR3aa: CASSFGGRATGELFF